The 4 T cell receptor beta chains below come from one sample, sequenced in a study of OX40 agonist ivuxolimab in advanced cancers. Measured with immunoSEQ multiplex PCR; TCRdb has only the in-frame clones, and not every one. Of tens of thousands of clones listed, under 90% are singletons. Here the sequenced sample was CD4+ or CD8+ T cells sorted from blood, taken in a trial of the OX40 agonist ivuxolimab. These receptors were collected from an adult with an advanced solid tumor such as melanoma, head and neck, liver or kidney cancer.

The sample holds one count of this clone. The chain has TRBV13 and TRBJ1-2, with a possible D match to TRBD1 (6 bases). The CDR3 runs 13 residues. Trimming shortened V by 5 bases and J by 4 bases, and 11 bases separated the two germline ends. CDR1 is PRHDT, CDR2 FYEKMQ, per germline (reference sequence). The CDR3 coding sequence is TGTGCCAGCAGCCCATCGACAGGCTATGGCTACACCTTC. This codes for CASSPSTGYGYTF.

This clone was recorded once. The chain is built from TRBV27 and TRBJ2-2; D is possibly TRBD1 (6 bases). V was pared by 5 bases and J by 2 bases, with 12 bases between. This CDR3 is 15 amino acids long. CDR1 MNHEY and CDR2 SMNVEV come from the germline V gene (reference sequence). CDR3 in amino acids: CASSIGTPNTGELFF. The CDR3 DNA is TGTGCCAGCAGTATCGGGACACCCAACACCGGGGAGCTGTTTTTT.

The V and J genes are TRBV30 and TRBJ2-7; a possible D gene is TRBD2 (6 bases). The ends were cut back, 1 base at V and 5 bases at J, with 15 bases in the middle. Germline V CDR1 and CDR2: GTSNPN, SVGIG (reference sequence). This CDR3 is built from 14 residues. DNA of the CDR3: TGTGCCTGGAGTGATAGGGAGTGGACTAACGAGCAGTACTTC. Its protein is CAWSDREWTNEQYF.

DNA for the CDR3: TGTGCCAGCAGCTTGACTAGCGTCTCAGATACGCAGTATTTT. As protein: CASSLTSVSDTQYF. The V and J genes are TRBV11-1 and TRBJ2-3, with 8 bases lining up with TRBD2. This CDR3 contains 14 residues. J was trimmed by 4 bases and V by 3 bases; bases with no gene match: 3. Per germline, CDR1 SGHAT and CDR2 FQDESV (reference sequence).